These T cell receptor beta chains were read from a single sample in a study of T-cell reconstitution after alpha-beta-depleted transplantation in children. From the PCR reads, TCRdb called clonotypes with MiXCR, one entry per CDR3 protein. This sample has about 500,000 distinct CDR3 sequences; less than 35% occur once, and the top ten carry 2% to 2.5%. The sample here was PBMCs from the stem cell graft donor, taken from the stem cell graft. The receptors were sampled from a human donor who donated a stem cell graft to a child with aplastic anemia. The CDR3 runs from the conserved cysteine through the conserved F or W. The order of the fields is V gene, clone size, D gene, J gene, CDR3 protein, CDR3 DNA. The D gene is left open where the match is weak. Not all rows give a size; the values are once, few, many and, for expanded clones, a class.

>TRBV6-5|-|-|TRBJ1-1
CASSYSGQVGNTEAFF
TGTGCCAGCAGTTACTCGGGGCAGGTGGGGAACACTGAAGCTTTCTTT
>TRBV12-3/TRBV12-4|-|-|TRBJ1-1
CASSLAGVYPEAFF
TGTGCCAGCAGTTTAGCGGGGGTATACCCTGAAGCTTTCTTT
>TRBV19|-|TRBD1|TRBJ1-5
CASSSKTGAAQPQHF
TGTGCCAGTAGTTCCAAGACAGGGGCGGCTCAGCCCCAGCATTTT
>TRBV14|-|-|TRBJ2-2
CASSRDVGGTGELFF
TGTGCCAGCAGCCGGGACGTCGGTGGCACCGGGGAGCTGTTTTTT
>TRBV7-3|-|-|TRBJ2-1
CASSPGGGRVDEQFF
TGTGCCAGCAGCCCAGGGGGCGGGAGGGTCGATGAGCAGTTCTTC
>TRBV5-1|-|TRBD2|TRBJ2-1
CASSHNGLAGSINNEQFF
TGCGCCAGCAGCCATAACGGACTAGCGGGAAGTATTAACAATGAGCAGTTCTTC
>TRBV20-1|many|-|TRBJ2-7
CSARSQLYEQYF
TGCAGTGCTAGAAGCCAGCTCTACGAGCAGTACTTC
>TRBV6-6|-|-|TRBJ2-1
CASSRPYNEQFF
TGTGCCAGCAGTAGACCCTACAATGAGCAGTTCTTC
>TRBV4-3|few|-|TRBJ1-2
CASSQGPGAYGYTF
TGCGCCAGCAGCCAAGGCCCAGGGGCTTATGGCTACACCTTC
>TRBV12-3/TRBV12-4|few|-|TRBJ1-6
CASSFAGGILHF
TGTGCCAGCAGTTTTGCTGGGGGGATCCTCCACTTT